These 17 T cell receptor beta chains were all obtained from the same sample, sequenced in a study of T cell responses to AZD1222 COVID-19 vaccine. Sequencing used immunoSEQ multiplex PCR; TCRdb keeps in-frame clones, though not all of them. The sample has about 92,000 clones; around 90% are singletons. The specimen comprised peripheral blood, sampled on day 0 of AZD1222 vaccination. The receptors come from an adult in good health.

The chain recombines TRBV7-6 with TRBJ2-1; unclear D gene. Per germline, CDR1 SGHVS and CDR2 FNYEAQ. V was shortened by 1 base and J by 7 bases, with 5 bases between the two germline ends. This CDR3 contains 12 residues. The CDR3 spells CASSLGVNEQFF. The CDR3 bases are TGTGCCAGCAGCTTAGGAGTTAATGAGCAGTTCTTC.

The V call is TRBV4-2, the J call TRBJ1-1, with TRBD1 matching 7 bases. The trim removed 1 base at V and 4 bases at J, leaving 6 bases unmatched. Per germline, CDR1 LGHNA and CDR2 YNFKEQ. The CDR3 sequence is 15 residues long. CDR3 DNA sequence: TGTGCCAGCAGCCAAGCCCAAGGGGGCGGCACTGAAGCTTTCTTT. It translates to CASSQAQGGGTEAFF.

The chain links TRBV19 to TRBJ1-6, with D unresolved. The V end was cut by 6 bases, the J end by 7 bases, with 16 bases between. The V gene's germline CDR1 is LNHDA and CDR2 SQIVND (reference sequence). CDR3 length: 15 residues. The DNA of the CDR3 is TGTGCCAGTAGGCCCGACGGCCTGATCAATTCACCCCTCCACTTT. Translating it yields CASRPDGLINSPLHF.

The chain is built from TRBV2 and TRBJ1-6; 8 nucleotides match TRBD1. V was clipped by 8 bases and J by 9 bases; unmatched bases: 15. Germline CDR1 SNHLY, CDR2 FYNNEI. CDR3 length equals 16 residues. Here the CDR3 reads CASVQGAEGSGSPLHF. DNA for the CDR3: TGTGCCAGCGTCCAGGGGGCAGAGGGTAGCGGTTCACCCCTCCACTTT.

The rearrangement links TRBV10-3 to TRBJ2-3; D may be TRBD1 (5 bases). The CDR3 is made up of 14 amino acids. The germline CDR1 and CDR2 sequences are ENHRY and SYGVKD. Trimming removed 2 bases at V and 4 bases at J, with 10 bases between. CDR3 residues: CAISEPQGPDTQYF. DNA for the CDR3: TGTGCCATCAGTGAGCCGCAGGGCCCAGATACGCAGTATTTT.

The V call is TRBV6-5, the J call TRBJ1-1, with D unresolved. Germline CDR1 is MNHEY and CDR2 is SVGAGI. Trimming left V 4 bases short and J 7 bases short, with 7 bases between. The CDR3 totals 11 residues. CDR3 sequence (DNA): TGTGCCAGCAGTTCACCTCGTGAAGCTTTCTTT. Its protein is CASSSPREAFF.

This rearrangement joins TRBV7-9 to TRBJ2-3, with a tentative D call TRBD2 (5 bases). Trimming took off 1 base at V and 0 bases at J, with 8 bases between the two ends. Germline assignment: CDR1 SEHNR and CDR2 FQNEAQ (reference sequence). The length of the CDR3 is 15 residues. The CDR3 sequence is CASSLGTGSTDTQYF. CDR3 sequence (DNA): TGTGCCAGCAGCTTAGGGACGGGGAGCACAGATACGCAGTATTTT.

The CDR3 DNA follows: TGTGCCAGCAGTGCCCGGGACAGGATTACCGGGGAGCTGTTTTTT. This codes for CASSARDRITGELFF. The chain employs TRBV2 and TRBJ2-2, with TRBD1 identical over 8 bases. Germline V gene data show CDR1 as SNHLY and CDR2 as FYNNEI. This CDR3 has 15 amino acids. Trimming removed 4 bases from V and 5 bases from J; junction bases left unmatched: 6.

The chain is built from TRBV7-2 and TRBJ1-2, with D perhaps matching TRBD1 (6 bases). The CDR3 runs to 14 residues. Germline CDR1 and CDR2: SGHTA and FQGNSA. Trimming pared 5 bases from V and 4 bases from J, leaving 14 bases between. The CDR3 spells CASSPRDKLYGYTF. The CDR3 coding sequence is TGTGCCAGCAGCCCACGGGACAAACTCTATGGCTACACCTTC.

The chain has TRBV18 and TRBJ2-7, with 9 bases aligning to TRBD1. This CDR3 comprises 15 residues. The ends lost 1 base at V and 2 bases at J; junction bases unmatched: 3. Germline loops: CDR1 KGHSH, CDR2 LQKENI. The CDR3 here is CASSPRTGATYEQYF. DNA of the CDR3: TGTGCCAGCTCACCACGGACAGGGGCTACCTACGAGCAGTACTTC.

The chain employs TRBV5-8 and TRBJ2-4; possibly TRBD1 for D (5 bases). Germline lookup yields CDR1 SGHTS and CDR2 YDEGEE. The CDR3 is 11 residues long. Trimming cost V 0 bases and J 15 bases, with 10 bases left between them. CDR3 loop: CASSLVQGGYF. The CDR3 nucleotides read TGTGCCAGCAGCTTGGTTCAGGGTGGGTACTTC. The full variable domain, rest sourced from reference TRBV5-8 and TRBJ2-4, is EAGVTQSPTHLIKTRGQQATLRCSPISGHTSVYWYQQALGLGLQFLLWYDEGEERNRGNFPPRFSGRQFPNYSSELNVNALELEDSALYLCASSLVQGGYFGAGTRLSVL.

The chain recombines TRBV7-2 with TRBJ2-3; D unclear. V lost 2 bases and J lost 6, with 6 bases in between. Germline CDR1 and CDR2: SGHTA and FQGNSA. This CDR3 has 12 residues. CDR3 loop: CASSLNGDTQYF. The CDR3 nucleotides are TGTGCCAGCAGCTTAAATGGGGATACGCAGTATTTT. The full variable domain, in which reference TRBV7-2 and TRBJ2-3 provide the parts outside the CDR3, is GAGVSQSPSNKVTEKGKDVELRCDPISGHTALYWYRQSLGQGLEFLIYFQGNSAPDKSGLPSDRFSAERTGGSVSTLTIQRTQQEDSAVYLCASSLNGDTQYFGPGTRLTVL.

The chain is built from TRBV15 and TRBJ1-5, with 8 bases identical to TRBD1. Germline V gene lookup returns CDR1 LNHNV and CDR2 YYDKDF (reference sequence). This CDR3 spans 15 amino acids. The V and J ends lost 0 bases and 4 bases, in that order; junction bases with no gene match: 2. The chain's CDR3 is CATSRERTGNQPQHF. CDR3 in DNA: TGTGCCACCAGCAGAGAGAGGACAGGGAATCAGCCCCAGCATTTT.

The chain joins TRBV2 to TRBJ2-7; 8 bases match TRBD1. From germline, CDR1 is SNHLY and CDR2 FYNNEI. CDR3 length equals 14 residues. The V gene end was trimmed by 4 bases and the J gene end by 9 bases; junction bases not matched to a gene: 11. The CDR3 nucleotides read TGTGCCAGCAGTGGGGGCGGACAGGGAGTTGGGCAGTACTTC. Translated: CASSGGGQGVGQYF.

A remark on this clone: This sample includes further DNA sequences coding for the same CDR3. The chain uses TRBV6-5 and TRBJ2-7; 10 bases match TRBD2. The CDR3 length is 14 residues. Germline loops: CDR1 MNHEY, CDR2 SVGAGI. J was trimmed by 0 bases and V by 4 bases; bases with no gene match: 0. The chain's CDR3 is CASSSSGSSYEQYF. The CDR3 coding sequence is TGTGCCAGCAGTTCTAGCGGGAGCTCCTACGAGCAGTACTTC.

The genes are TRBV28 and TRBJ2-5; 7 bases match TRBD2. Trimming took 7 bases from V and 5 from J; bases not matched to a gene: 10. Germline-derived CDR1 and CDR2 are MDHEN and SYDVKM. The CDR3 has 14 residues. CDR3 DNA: TGTGCCAGCATAGAGGGAGGGACTCGGGAGACCCAGTACTTC. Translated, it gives CASIEGGTRETQYF. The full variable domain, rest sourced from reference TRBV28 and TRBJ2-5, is DVKVTQSSRYLVKRTGEKVFLECVQDMDHENMFWYRQDPGLGLRLIYFSYDVKMKEKGDIPEGYSVSREKKERFSLILESASTNQTSMYLCASIEGGTRETQYFGPGTRLLVL.

Here the CDR3 reads CASSVEGLEAFF. The CDR3 region has the DNA TGTGCCAGCAGCGTAGAGGGTTTAGAAGCTTTCTTT. The gene calls are TRBV9 and TRBJ1-1, with D uncertain. V lost 0 bases and J lost 8, with 8 bases in between. The germline V gene encodes CDR1 SGDLS and CDR2 YYNGEE. CDR3 length: 12 amino acids.